Listed below are T cell receptor beta chains from one sample, sequenced in a study of T cells in Graves' hyperthyroidism and ophthalmopathy. TCRdb recomputed calls from the multiplex PCR reads with MiXCR, one row per CDR3 protein. The table includes about 350,000 distinct CDR3 sequences, roughly an eighth detected once. Sequenced material: blood. Source of these receptors: a woman in her forties with Graves' ophthalmopathy. Each CDR3 is given with its conserved first and last residue. D genes are given only for firm matches. Size is omitted from some rows. Given values are once, few, many or a class for expanded clones.

d_call j_call clone_size v_call cdr3_nt cdr3_aa
TRBD2 TRBJ2-7 many TRBV28 TGTGCCAGCAGTTTGAGGCGGGAGATCTACGAGCAGTACTTC CASSLRREIYEQYF
- TRBJ2-5 many TRBV11-2 TGTGCCAGCAGCCCACTAGGAAGGGAGACCCAGTACTTC CASSPLGRETQYF
- TRBJ1-2 many TRBV20-1 TGCAGTGCTCCCGACCTTTGGGGTGGAGGGGCTCGTACCTATGGCTACACCTTC CSAPDLWGGGARTYGYTF
- TRBJ2-1 few TRBV6-1 TGTGCCAGCAGTGAAGCGCGCAGGGGCGGATACAATGAGCAGTTCTTC CASSEARRGGYNEQFF
TRBD1 TRBJ2-1 - TRBV3-1 TGTGCCAGCAGCCAAGTGGGGACAGGGGACTACAATGAGCAGTTCTTC CASSQVGTGDYNEQFF
- TRBJ2-2 few TRBV15 TGTGCCACCAGCAGAGATCTCGGGCGGACTACTAACACCGGGGAGCTGTTTTTT CATSRDLGRTTNTGELFF
- TRBJ1-6 many TRBV3-1 TGTGCCAGCAGCCAACGGGATTCACCCCTCCACTTT CASSQRDSPLHF
- TRBJ2-7 many TRBV6-1 TGTGCCAGCAGTGGAGGGACGGGTACCTACGAGCAGTACTTC CASSGGTGTYEQYF
TRBD2 TRBJ2-1 - TRBV7-7 TGTGCTAGCAGTCCCGGAGGTAGCGGGAGGGGCAATGAGCAGTTCTTC CASSPGGSGRGNEQFF
- TRBJ1-2 many TRBV7-6 TGTGCCAGCAGCTTGGACGGACTCTATGGCTACACCTTC CASSLDGLYGYTF
TRBD1 TRBJ1-4 - TRBV10-2 TGCGCCAGCAGAGGACAGGGATATGAAAAACTGTTTTTT CASRGQGYEKLFF
- TRBJ1-1 few TRBV29-1 TGCAGCGTTGAAGAGCTCACTGAAGCTTTCTTT CSVEELTEAFF
- TRBJ1-5 - TRBV28 TGTGCCAGCAGTTTAGGGCAGGGCTTCCGTCAGCCCCAGCATTTT CASSLGQGFRQPQHF
- TRBJ1-1 few TRBV12-3/TRBV12-4 TGTGCCAGTGGGACGGAACTAATGAACACTGAAGCTTTCTTT CASGTELMNTEAFF
- TRBJ1-3 few TRBV29-1 TGCAGCGTCCTTACAGACCCAGCCTCTGGAAACACCATATATTTT CSVLTDPASGNTIYF
TRBD1 TRBJ1-6 - TRBV28 TGTGCCAGCAGGCAGGACAGGGTGGGGCGGTTTGGATCACCCCTCCACTTT CASRQDRVGRFGSPLHF
- TRBJ1-4 many TRBV15 TGTGCCACCAGCAGGGACATCACAACTAATGAAAAACTGTTTTTT CATSRDITTNEKLFF
TRBD1 TRBJ1-2 many TRBV28 TGTGCCAGCCGGACAGGGTCTAACTATGGCTACACCTTC CASRTGSNYGYTF
- TRBJ2-1 - TRBV19 TGTGCCAGTAGGGCCCCCGGCTCCTACAATGAGCAGTTCTTC CASRAPGSYNEQFF
TRBD1 TRBJ1-1 few TRBV5-1 TGCGCCAGCGGCCCGACAGGGACCGACACTGAAGCTTTCTTT CASGPTGTDTEAFF
- TRBJ1-1 once TRBV11-2 TGTGCCAGCAGCCGCGACGGGAACACTGAAGCTTTCTTT CASSRDGNTEAFF
- TRBJ1-5 - TRBV15 TGTGCCACCAGCAGCGACCCGGGCCAGCCCCAGCATTTT CATSSDPGQPQHF
- TRBJ1-3 - TRBV7-6 TGTGCCAGCAGCTACGGTCCCGGAAACACCATATATTTT CASSYGPGNTIYF
- TRBJ2-5 few TRBV5-1 TGCGCCAGCAGCCTGGAAGGACTTTCCCAAGAGACCCAGTACTTC CASSLEGLSQETQYF
- TRBJ1-2 many TRBV11-2 TGTGCCAGCAGCTTAGGTGGGTCAGCCTCCTACACCTTC CASSLGGSASYTF
- TRBJ2-1 - TRBV5-4 TGTGCCAGCAGCCCCAGCGTAAGCTCCTACAATGAGCAGTTCTTC CASSPSVSSYNEQFF
- TRBJ1-1 few TRBV20-1 TGCAGTGCCCTACAGCGGAACACTGAAGCTTTCTTT CSALQRNTEAFF
TRBD2 TRBJ2-1 many TRBV27 TGTGCCAGCAGTAAACTAGCGGGACTCAACTCCTACAATGAGCAGTTCTTC CASSKLAGLNSYNEQFF
TRBD1 TRBJ1-2 few TRBV28 TGTGCCAGCAGTACCGGACAGGGAGGTGGCTACACCTTC CASSTGQGGGYTF
TRBD2 TRBJ2-2 few TRBV11-3 TGTGCCAGCAGCCCCATTAGAGGTAGCGGGGGGATGAACACCGGGGAGCTGTTTTTT CASSPIRGSGGMNTGELFF
- TRBJ2-7 many TRBV19 TGTGCCAGTAGCATGGCCGCGGGTTGGTTCGACGAGCAGTACTTC CASSMAAGWFDEQYF
- TRBJ1-4 many TRBV20-1 TGCAGTGCTAGAGGCGGGACCCGCGAAAAACTGTTTTTT CSARGGTREKLFF
- TRBJ2-3 - TRBV4-1 TGCGCCAGCAGCCAAAGGGCTCCCCCAGATACGCAGTATTTT CASSQRAPPDTQYF
TRBD2 TRBJ2-1 few TRBV20-1 TGCAGTGCACGCGGGAGAACCTACAATGAGCAGTTCTTC CSARGRTYNEQFF
- TRBJ1-1 - TRBV13 TGTGCCAGCAGCGCCGGAAGGGGTCTATTGGCTTTCTTT CASSAGRGLLAFF
TRBD1 TRBJ1-6 - TRBV19 TGTGCCACGACAGGGGCCCACCTTAATTCACCCCTCCACTTT CATTGAHLNSPLHF
TRBD2 TRBJ2-2 many TRBV2 TGTGCCAGCAGTGAACGGGGCGGGGGGGCGACCGGGGAGCTGTTTTTT CASSERGGGATGELFF
- TRBJ1-1 - TRBV5-1 TGCGCCAGCAGCTTGGTTTCCCCGACGGCGGGGGGTCAGGGTGAAGCTTTCTTT CASSLVSPTAGGQGEAFF
- TRBJ2-7 - TRBV3-1 TGTGCCAGCAGCCAAGACAAGCACGAGCAGTACTTC CASSQDKHEQYF
- TRBJ1-2 many TRBV2 TGTGCCAGCAAGCCTGGGACAACCAGGAGGGATGGCTACACCTTC CASKPGTTRRDGYTF
TRBD1 TRBJ1-3 many TRBV2 TGTGCCAGCAAATTGGACAGGGCCGGAAACACCATATATTTT CASKLDRAGNTIYF
- TRBJ1-1 many TRBV14 TGTGCCAGCAGCCAAGTCGGCGTAAGCGCTGAAGCTTTCTTT CASSQVGVSAEAFF
TRBD2 TRBJ2-2 few TRBV5-1 TGCGCCAGTAGATTAGTAGCGGGGAACACCGGGGAGCTGTTTTTT CASRLVAGNTGELFF
- TRBJ1-1 many TRBV20-1 TGCAGTGCCATCGGACCCGGCACTGAAGCTTTCTTT CSAIGPGTEAFF
TRBD2 TRBJ2-7 many TRBV11-2 TGTGCCAGCAGTCTTGAGATGGGGGGGAACTACGAGCAGTACTTC CASSLEMGGNYEQYF
- TRBJ2-1 few TRBV30 TGTGCCTGGAGTGAAATAGAAGAGCAGTTCTTC CAWSEIEEQFF
- TRBJ2-5 many TRBV20-1 TGCAGTGCTATGACCGAACCAGGGACCCAGTACTTC CSAMTEPGTQYF
TRBD1 TRBJ1-6 - TRBV20-1 TGCACCCCCGGGACAGTGAATTCACCCCTCCACTTT CTPGTVNSPLHF
- TRBJ2-1 - TRBV9 TGTGCCAGCAGCGTAGAGTGGGGCAATGAGCAGTTCTTC CASSVEWGNEQFF
TRBD1 TRBJ1-5 many TRBV6-1 TGTGCCAGCAGTTACAGGGGGGCGGTTGCCCAGCATTTT CASSYRGAVAQHF
TRBD1 TRBJ2-4 many TRBV2 TGTGCCAGCAGTATTTCGGGACCCAGGGGGAGAAACATTCAGTACTTC CASSISGPRGRNIQYF
TRBD1 TRBJ2-5 many TRBV12-3/TRBV12-4 TGTGCCAGCAGTTTTCAGGGGGTAGAGACCCAGTACTTC CASSFQGVETQYF